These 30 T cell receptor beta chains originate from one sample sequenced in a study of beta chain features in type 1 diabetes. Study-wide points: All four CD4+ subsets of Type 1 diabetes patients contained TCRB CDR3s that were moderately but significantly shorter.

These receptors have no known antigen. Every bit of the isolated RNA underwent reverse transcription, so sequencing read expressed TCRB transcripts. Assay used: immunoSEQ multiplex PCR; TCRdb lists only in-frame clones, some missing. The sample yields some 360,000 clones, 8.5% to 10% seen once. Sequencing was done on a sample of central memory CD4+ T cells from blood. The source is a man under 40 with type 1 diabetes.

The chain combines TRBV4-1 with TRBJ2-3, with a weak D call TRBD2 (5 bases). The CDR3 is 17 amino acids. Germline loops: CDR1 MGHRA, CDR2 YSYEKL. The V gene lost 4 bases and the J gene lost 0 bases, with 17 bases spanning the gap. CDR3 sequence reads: CASSRVTGVSSTDTQYF. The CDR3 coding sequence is TGCGCCAGCAGCCGAGTTACCGGGGTTTCTAGCACAGATACGCAGTATTTT.

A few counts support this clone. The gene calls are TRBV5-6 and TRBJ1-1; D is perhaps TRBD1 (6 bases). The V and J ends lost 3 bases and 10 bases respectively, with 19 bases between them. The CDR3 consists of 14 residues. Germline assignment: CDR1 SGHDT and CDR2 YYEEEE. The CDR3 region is CASSSTGLGLRAFF. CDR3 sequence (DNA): TGTGCCAGCAGCTCTACAGGGTTAGGGTTACGAGCTTTCTTT.

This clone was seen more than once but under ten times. The CDR3 nucleotides read TGTGCCAGCGATGGAAGGACAGGGTTCTACGAGCAGTACTTC. Its protein is CASDGRTGFYEQYF. The chain has TRBV2 and TRBJ2-5; TRBD1 aligns across 8 bases. The J call may be in error: the DNA end matches TRBJ2-7 better. Germline values: CDR1 SNHLY, CDR2 FYNNEI. The CDR3 length is 14 residues.

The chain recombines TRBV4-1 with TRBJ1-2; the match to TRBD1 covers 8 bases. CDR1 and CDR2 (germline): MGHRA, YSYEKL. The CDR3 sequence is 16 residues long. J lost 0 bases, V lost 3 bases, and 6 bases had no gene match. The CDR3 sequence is CASSHEPTGANYGYTF. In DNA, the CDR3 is TGCGCCAGCAGCCACGAACCGACAGGGGCTAACTATGGCTACACCTTC.

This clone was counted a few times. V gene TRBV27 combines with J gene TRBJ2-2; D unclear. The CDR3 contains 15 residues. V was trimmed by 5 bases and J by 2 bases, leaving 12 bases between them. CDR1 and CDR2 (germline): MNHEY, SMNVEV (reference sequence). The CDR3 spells CASSESSLNTGELFF. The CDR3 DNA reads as TGTGCCAGCAGTGAATCATCCCTTAACACCGGGGAGCTGTTTTTT.

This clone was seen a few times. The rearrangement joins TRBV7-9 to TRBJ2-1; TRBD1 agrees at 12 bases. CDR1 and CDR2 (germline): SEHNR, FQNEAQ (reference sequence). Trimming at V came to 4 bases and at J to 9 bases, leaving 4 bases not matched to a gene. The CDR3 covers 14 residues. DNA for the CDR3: TGTGCCAGCAGCTCGGGACAGGGGGCAGGTGAGCAGTTCTTC. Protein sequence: CASSSGQGAGEQFF.

Here the CDR3 reads CASSQDALGEQYF. CDR3 coding DNA: TGCGCCAGCAGCCAAGATGCCCTGGGAGAGCAGTACTTC. The J gene is TRBJ2-7, the V gene TRBV4-3; no reliable D call. The CDR3 is 13 amino acids. The germline CDR1 and CDR2 sequences are LGHNA and YSLEER. Trimming took 0 bases from V and 7 from J, leaving 10 bases between them.

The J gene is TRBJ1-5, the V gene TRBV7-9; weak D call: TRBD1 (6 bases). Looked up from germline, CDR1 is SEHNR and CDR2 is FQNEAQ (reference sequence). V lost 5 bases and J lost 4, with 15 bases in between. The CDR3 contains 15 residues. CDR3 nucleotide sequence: TGTGCCAGCAGCCGTTCCGGGACAAATAATCAGCCCCAGCATTTT. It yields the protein CASSRSGTNNQPQHF.

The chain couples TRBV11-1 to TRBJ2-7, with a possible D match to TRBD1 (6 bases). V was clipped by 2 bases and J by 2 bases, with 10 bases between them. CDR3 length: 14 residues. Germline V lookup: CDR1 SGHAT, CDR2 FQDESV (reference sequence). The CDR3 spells CASSLSGGTYEQYF. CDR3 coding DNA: TGTGCCAGCAGCTTAAGTGGGGGCACCTACGAGCAGTACTTC.

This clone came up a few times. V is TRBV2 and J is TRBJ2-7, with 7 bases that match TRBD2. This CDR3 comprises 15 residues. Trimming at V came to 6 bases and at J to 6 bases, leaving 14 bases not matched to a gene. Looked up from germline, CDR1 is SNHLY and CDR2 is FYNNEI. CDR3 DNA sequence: TGTGCCAGCAGGGAACCCAATAGCGGGCAGGGCGAGCAGTACTTC. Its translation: CASREPNSGQGEQYF.

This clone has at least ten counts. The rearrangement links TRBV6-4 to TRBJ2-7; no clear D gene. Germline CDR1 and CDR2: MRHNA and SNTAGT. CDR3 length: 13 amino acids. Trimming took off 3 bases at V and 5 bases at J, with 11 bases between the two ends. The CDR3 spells CASSDWLGDEQYF. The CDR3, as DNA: TGTGCCAGCAGTGATTGGCTAGGTGACGAGCAGTACTTC.

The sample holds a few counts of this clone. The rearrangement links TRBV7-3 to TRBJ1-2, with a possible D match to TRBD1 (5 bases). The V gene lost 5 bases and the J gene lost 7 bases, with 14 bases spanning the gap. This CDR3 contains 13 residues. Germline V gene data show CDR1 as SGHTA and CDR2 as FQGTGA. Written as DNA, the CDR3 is TGTGCCAGCAGCCCTCCGCTAGGGGTTGGCTACACCTTC. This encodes CASSPPLGVGYTF.

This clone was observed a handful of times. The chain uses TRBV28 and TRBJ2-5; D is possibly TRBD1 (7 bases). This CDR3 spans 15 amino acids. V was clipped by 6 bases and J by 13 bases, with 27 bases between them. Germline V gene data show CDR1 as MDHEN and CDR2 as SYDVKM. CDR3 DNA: TGTGCCAGCAGCCGGGACAGTTCGAAAAGGGGACTGCCGTACTTC. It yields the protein CASSRDSSKRGLPYF.

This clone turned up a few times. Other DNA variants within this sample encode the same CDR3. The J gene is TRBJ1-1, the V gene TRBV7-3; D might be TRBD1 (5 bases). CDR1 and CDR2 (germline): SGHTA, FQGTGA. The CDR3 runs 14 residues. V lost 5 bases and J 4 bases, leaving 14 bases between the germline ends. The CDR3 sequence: CASSLGPGGTEAFF. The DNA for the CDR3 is TGTGCCAGCAGCCTCGGACCGGGGGGCACTGAAGCTTTCTTT.

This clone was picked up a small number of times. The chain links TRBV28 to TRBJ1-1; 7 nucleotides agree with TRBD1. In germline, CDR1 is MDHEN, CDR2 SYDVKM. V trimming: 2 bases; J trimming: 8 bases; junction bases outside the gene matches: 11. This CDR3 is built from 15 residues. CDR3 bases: TGTGCCAGCAGTTTAGCCGGGGACAGTGGGGCAGAAGCTTTCTTT. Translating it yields CASSLAGDSGAEAFF.

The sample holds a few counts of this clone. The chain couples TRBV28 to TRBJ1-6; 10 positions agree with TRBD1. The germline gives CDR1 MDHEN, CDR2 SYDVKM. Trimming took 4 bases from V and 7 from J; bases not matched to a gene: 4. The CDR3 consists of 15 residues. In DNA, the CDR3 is TGTGCCAGCAGTTCTCCGGGACAGGGGAATTCACCCCTCCACTTT. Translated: CASSSPGQGNSPLHF.

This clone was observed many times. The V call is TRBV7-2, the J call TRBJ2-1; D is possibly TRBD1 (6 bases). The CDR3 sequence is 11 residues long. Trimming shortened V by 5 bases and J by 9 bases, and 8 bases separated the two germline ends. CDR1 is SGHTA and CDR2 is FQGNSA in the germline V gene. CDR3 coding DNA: TGTGCCAGCAGCCCAGGGGTTGAGCAGTTCTTC. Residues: CASSPGVEQFF.

The CDR3 loop is CASSPDPPGTPPYEQYF. CDR3 DNA sequence: TGTGCCAGCAGCCCTGATCCGCCCGGGACACCACCCTACGAGCAGTACTTC. The chain links TRBV28 to TRBJ2-7; D may be TRBD1 (6 bases). The germline gives CDR1 MDHEN, CDR2 SYDVKM. V lost 6 bases and J lost 2, with 23 bases in between. This CDR3 contains 17 residues. Filled out from reference TRBV28 and TRBJ2-7, the complete variable domain reads DVKVTQSSRYLVKRTGEKVFLECVQDMDHENMFWYRQDPGLGLRLIYFSYDVKMKEKGDIPEGYSVSREKKERFSLILESASTNQTSMYLCASSPDPPGTPPYEQYFGPGTRLTVT.

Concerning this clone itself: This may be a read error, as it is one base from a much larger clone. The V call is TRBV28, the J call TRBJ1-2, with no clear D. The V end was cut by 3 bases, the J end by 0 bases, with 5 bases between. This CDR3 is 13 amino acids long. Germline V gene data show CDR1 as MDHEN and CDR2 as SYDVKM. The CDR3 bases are TGTGCCAGCAGTTTGGGAGCTAACTATGGCTACACCTTC. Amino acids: CASSLGANYGYTF.

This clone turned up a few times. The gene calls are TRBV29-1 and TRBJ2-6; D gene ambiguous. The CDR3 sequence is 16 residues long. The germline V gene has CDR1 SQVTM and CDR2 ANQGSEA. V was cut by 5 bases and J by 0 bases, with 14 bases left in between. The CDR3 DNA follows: TGCAGCGTTAACGTGGGCGGATTCTCTGGGGCCAACGTCCTGACTTTC. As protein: CSVNVGGFSGANVLTF.

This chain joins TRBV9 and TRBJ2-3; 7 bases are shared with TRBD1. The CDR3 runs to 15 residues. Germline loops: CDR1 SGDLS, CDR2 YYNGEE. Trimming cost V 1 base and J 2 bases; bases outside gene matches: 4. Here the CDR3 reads CASSVRGQDTDTQYF. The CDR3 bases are TGTGCCAGCAGCGTAAGGGGGCAGGACACAGATACGCAGTATTTT.

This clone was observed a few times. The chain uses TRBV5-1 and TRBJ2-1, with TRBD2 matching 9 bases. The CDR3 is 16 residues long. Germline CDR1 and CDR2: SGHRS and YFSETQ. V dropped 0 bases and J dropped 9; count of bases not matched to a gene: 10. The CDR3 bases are TGCGCCAGCAGCTTGGCATTCGCGGGAGGGCCGGGTGAGCAGTTCTTC. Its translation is CASSLAFAGGPGEQFF.

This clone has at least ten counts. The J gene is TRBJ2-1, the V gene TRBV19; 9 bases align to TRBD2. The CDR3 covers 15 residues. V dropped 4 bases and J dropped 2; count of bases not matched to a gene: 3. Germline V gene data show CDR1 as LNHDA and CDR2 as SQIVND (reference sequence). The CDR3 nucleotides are TGTGCCAGTAGTAGACTAGCGGATACCTACAATGAGCAGTTCTTC. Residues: CASSRLADTYNEQFF.

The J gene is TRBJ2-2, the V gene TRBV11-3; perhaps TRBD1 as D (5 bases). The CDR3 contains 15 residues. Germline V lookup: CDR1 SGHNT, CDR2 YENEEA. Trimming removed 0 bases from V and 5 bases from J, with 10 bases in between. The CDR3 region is CASSLESGRTGELFF. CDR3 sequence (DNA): TGTGCCAGCAGCTTAGAGTCAGGGCGGACCGGGGAGCTGTTTTTT. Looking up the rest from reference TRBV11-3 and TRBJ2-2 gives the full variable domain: EAGVVQSPRYKIIEKKQPVAFWCNPISGHNTLYWYLQNLGQGPELLIRYENEEAVDDSQLPKDRFSAERLKGVDSTLKIQPAELGDSAVYLCASSLESGRTGELFFGEGSRLTVL.

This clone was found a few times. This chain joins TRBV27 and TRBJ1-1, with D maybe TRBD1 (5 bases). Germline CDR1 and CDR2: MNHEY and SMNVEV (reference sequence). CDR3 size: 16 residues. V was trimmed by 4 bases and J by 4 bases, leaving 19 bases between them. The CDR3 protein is CASSSSSGSGGTEAFF. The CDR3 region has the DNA TGTGCCAGCAGTTCCTCTTCAGGGTCGGGGGGCACTGAAGCTTTCTTT.

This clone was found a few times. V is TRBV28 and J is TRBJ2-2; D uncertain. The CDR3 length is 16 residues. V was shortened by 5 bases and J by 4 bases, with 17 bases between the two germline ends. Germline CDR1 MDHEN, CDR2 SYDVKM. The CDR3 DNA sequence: TGTGCCAGCAGTCTCCTGGCTACGAAGGGCACCGGGGAGCTGTTTTTT. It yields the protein CASSLLATKGTGELFF.

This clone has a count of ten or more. The CDR3 DNA reads as TGTGCCAGCAGCTTAGGGCTAGCGGGAGGCCACGAGCAGTACTTC. It is translated as CASSLGLAGGHEQYF. The V gene is TRBV7-2, the J gene TRBJ2-7; 11 nucleotides line up with TRBD2. Trimming at V came to 1 base and at J to 5 bases, leaving 4 bases not matched to a gene. The CDR3 runs 15 residues. Looked up from germline, CDR1 is SGHTA and CDR2 is FQGNSA. Full variable domain (outside the CDR3, taken from reference TRBV7-2 and TRBJ2-7): GAGVSQSPSNKVTEKGKDVELRCDPISGHTALYWYRQSLGQGLEFLIYFQGNSAPDKSGLPSDRFSAERTGGSVSTLTIQRTQQEDSAVYLCASSLGLAGGHEQYFGPGTRLTVT.

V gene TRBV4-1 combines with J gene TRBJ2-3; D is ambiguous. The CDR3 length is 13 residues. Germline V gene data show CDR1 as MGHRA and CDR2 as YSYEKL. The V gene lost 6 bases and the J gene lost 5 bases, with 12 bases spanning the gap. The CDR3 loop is CASSNPHEDTQYF. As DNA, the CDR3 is TGCGCCAGCAGTAACCCACACGAAGATACGCAGTATTTT.

The CDR3 here is CASSVGVSGSWETQYF. The CDR3 DNA reads as TGTGCCAGCAGCGTAGGGGTGAGCGGGAGTTGGGAGACCCAGTACTTC. The chain uses TRBV9 and TRBJ2-5, with 8 bases aligning to TRBD2. Germline trimming cut 0 bases from V and 5 bases from J; bases unmatched to any gene: 9. Germline V gene sequence: CDR1 SGDLS, CDR2 YYNGEE. The CDR3 sequence is 16 residues long.

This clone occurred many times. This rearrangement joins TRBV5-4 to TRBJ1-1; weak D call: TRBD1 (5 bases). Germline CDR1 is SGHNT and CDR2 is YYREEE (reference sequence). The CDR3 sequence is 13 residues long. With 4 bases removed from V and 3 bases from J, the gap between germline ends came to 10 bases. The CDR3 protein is CASSRDAYTEAFF. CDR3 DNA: TGTGCCAGCAGCAGGGACGCTTACACTGAAGCTTTCTTT.